This entry concerns a single TCR beta chain. Its antigen is unknown. One base away there is no much larger clone; base qualities are not given. Participants were included only if at least one PBMC sample before ART initiation and at least two post-ART samples were available. All participants with HIV were treated in the United States of America. Cryopreserved samples of about 0.95-11 million PBMC were thawed and washed before DNA extraction. At the time of the earliest PBMC sample for each participant with HIV, ages ranged from roughly 23 to 55 years. Per participant, PBMC samples came from 1-4 timepoints prior to ART initiation and 2-8 timepoints following ART initiation, for a median of 7 samples. For every participant, serial HIV viral load, CD4+ T-cell count, ART history and demographic data were obtained. Genomic DNA was extracted from unsorted PBMC with a Qiagen kit on a QIAcube, processed in batches of 12 samples.

From cysteine to phenylalanine, the CDR3 is 20 amino acids long. Of all the DNA, just the CDR3 is kept, 60 bases in frame from base 1. Trimming takes 3 bases from V and 0 bases from J, and the germline ends sit 24 bases apart. From the germline V gene, CDR1 is MDHEN and CDR2 is SYDVKM. This entry belongs to a study of long-term antiretroviral therapy in people with HIV (dated 2022 in TCRdb). For the wider study: The earliest samples were collected roughly a decade before the 2015 WHO recommendation for immediate ART, at a time when ART was usually postponed until CD4 counts fell. A retrospective serial study tested whether changes in peripheral blood TRB repertoire composition and diversity were associated with ART initiation and durable HIV suppression. From fewer than 35 adults with confirmed HIV infection, the cohort provided fewer than 200 cryopreserved PBMC samples, gathered serially across a mean of around six years (range 1-12). Of the 30 or so participants with HIV, 10 to 11 were female. No cross-contamination during QIAcube processing turned up in test extractions that ran a monoclonal T-cell line alongside some 34 polyclonal samples. Broad study findings and their caveats: Because cell numbers in pre-ART samples were limited, unsorted PBMC were profiled instead of sorted CD4+ and CD8+ T cells. HIV repertoires had narrower CDR3 length ranges than controls, and the network structure suggested an antigen-experienced repertoire that shifted only slightly toward naive after ART. Samples dated from the mid-2000s to the late 2010s, and the ART regimens used may be less effective than current ones. Since PBMC availability was limited, sequencing covered only the TCR beta chain, with no alpha chain pairing. No data were available on ART adherence, viral resistance or therapy changes, limiting inferences about post-ART repertoire changes. The repertoire was dominated across all time points by expanded TRB clones identified before ART initiation, although this dominance was seen to fluctuate and to decrease in many PLHIV after ART. A significant increase in TRB diversity was found to be associated with ART initiation, although TRB diversity was observed to remain significantly below that of transplant donor controls even after long-term ART.

Sequencing of the TRB variable region was done with the immunoSEQ hsTCRB v3.0 assay at survey level resolution. The targeted TRB sequencing depth was 40,000-50,000 T-cell genomes per sample. TRB libraries were pooled and sequenced on an Illumina MiSeq using a v3 150-cycle kit. Under the source paper's analysis protocol: Repertoire analysis was run in R within a reproducible Nextflow workflow that covered QC, data transformation and analysis. LymphoSeq2, an R package for AIRR-Seq data exploration, was used to implement custom analyses. Several samples that produced fewer than 5000 total TRB sequences were removed, so approximately 170 HIV repertoires were analyzed. Among the 170 to 200 retained HIV repertoires, 55 to 65 were collected before ART initiation and about 130 were collected after ART initiation. Each repertoire was downsampled to 5000 TRB nucleotide sequences, and summary statistics were averaged across 100 downsampling iterations. TRB sequences were retained for analysis only if CDR3 regions of at least seven amino acids were present. Diversity was assessed using a clonality score derived from Shannon entropy and using the Gini coefficient. In the repertoire networks, any two of the top 5000 CDR3 amino acid sequences were connected whenever the two sequences differed by an edit distance of one. For TRB CDR3 amino acid sequences, GLIPH2 was used to predict antigen specificity groups and MHC restriction. To flag known CMV, EBV, HIV or tissue antigen associations, CDR3 amino acid sequences were matched against VDJdb and McPAS-TCR. Pre-ART, post-ART and control groups were compared with Wilcoxon signed-rank tests and Holm-Bonferroni correction. TCRdb retrieved this table from immuneACCESS and kept in-frame rearrangements only. Not all clones are present; in checked studies, unresolved V genes account for under half, and no reason is known for the remainder. D and trimming were read from the DNA, whereas the V and J calls and clone size are those reported in that table. The sample table contains about 25,000 clones; only one count was recorded for 82% of them. Around 15% of the sample goes to the ten largest clones.

The TCR was taken from a man aged 45 to 65 with HIV. This sample comprised unsorted PBMCs, obtained 2.9 years after starting antiretroviral therapy. The chain is made from TRBV28 and TRBJ2-1; a tentative D call is TRBD2 (5 bases match). The bases are TGTGCCAGCAGTTTCCCCCTCGGACTGGCCGTCGACGTCTCCTACAATGAGCAGTTCTTC. Translated, this gives CASSFPLGLAVDVSYNEQFF.